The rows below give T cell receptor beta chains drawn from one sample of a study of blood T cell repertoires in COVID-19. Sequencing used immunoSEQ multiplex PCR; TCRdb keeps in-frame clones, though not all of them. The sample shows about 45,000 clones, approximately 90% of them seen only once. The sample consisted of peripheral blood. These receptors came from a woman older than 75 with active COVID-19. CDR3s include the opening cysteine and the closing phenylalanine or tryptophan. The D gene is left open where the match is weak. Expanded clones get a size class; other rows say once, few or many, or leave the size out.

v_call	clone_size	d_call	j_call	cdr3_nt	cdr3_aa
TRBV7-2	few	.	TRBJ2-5	TGTGCCTCAGCGGAGAACCAAGAGACCCAGTACTTC	CASAENQETQYF
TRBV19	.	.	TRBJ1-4	TGTGCCAGCCTAGACGGCTCTGCAACTAATGAAAAACTGTTTTTT	CASLDGSATNEKLFF
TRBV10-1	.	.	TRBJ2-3	TGCGCCAGCAGTGATGCAGGCACAGATACGCAGTATTTT	CASSDAGTDTQYF
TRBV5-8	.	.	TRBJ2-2	TGTGCCAGCAGCTTTTCGGCCGGGGTAACCGGGGAGCTGTTTTTT	CASSFSAGVTGELFF
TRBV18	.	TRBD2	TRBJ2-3	TGTGCCAGCTCACCATACCCTATTTCAGTAGCGGGGGGAGACACAGATACGCAGTATTTT	CASSPYPISVAGGDTDTQYF
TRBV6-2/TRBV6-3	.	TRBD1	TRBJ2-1	TGTGCCAGCAGTTGGGGACAGGTATACAATGAGCAGTTCTTC	CASSWGQVYNEQFF
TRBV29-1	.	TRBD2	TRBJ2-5	TGCAGCGTTGAGCCCGTAGCGGGGGGGCCGGGGACCCAGTACTTC	CSVEPVAGGPGTQYF
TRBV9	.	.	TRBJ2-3	TGTGCCAGCAGCGGAAGACAGGAGGAGAGTGGATGGGGTCGCACAGATACGCAGTATTTT	CASSGRQEESGWGRTDTQYF
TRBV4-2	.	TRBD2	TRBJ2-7	TGTGCCAGCAGCCATAGCGGGGGGGCGGTTAGTTACGAGCAGTACTTC	CASSHSGGAVSYEQYF
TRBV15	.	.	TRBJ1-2	TGTGCCACCAGCAGAGATAAGTACAAGGTCGGGGGAAACTATGGCTACACCTTC	CATSRDKYKVGGNYGYTF
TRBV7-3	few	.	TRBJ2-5	TGTGCCAGCAGCCGGGACTCAATCGAGGGAGAGACCCAGTACTTC	CASSRDSIEGETQYF
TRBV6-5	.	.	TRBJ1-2	TGTGCCAGCAGTTCACGGGAGACGAGCTACACCTTC	CASSSRETSYTF
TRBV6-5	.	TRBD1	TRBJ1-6	TGTGCCAGCAGTTACTCGGGACAGGGGGATTCACCCCTCCACTTT	CASSYSGQGDSPLHF